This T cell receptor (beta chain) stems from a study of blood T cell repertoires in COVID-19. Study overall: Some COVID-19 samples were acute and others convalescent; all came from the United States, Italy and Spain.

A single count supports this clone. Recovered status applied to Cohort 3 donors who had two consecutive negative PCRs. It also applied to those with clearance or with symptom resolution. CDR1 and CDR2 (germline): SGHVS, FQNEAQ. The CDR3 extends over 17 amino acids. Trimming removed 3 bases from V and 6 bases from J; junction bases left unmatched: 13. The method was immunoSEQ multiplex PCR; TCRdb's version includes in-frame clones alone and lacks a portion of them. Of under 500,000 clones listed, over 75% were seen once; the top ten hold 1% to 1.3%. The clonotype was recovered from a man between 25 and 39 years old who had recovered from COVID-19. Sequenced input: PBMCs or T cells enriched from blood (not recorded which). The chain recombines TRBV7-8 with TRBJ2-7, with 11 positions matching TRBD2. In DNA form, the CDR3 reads TGTGCCAGCAGCTTGGGTTGGGGACTAGCGGTTCTGGGCGAGCAGTACTTC. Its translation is CASSLGWGLAVLGEQYF.